These 25 T cell receptor beta chains were sequenced from one sample in a study of blood T cell repertoires in COVID-19. The repertoire was sequenced with immunoSEQ multiplex PCR; TCRdb's copy has only in-frame clones and lacks some. The sample includes approximately 340,000 clones, approximately 89% seen only once; the top ten take about 0.83%. Material for sequencing was PBMCs or T cells enriched from blood (not recorded which). These receptors all come from a woman aged 40 to 50 who had been exposed to COVID-19.

This chain joins TRBV7-9 and TRBJ1-6, with TRBD1 matching 7 bases. The germline gives CDR1 SEHNR, CDR2 FQNEAQ (reference sequence). V lost 2 bases and J lost 7; bases outside the gene matches: 8. The CDR3 length is 16 residues. CDR3 DNA: TGTGCCAGCAGCTTAATCATTCCGGGACAGAATTCACCCCTCCACTTT. Translating it yields CASSLIIPGQNSPLHF.

The J gene is TRBJ2-2, the V gene TRBV11-3; possibly TRBD2 for D (6 bases). In germline, CDR1 is SGHNT, CDR2 YENEEA. This CDR3 spans 16 amino acids. Trimming left V 5 bases short and J 1 base short, with 14 bases between. The CDR3 here is CASSPRAGVNTGELFF. The CDR3 DNA reads TGTGCCAGCAGCCCTAGAGCGGGTGTGAACACCGGGGAGCTGTTTTTT.

V is TRBV19 and J is TRBJ1-3; 8 bases are a match to TRBD1. Germline V gives CDR1 LNHDA, CDR2 SQIVND (reference sequence). The CDR3 runs to 17 residues. The ends lost 4 bases at V and 4 bases at J; junction bases unmatched: 12. In nucleotides, the CDR3 is TGTGCCAGTAGTAACCCCGGGACAGGAACAAGGGGAAACACCATATATTTT. Its translation is CASSNPGTGTRGNTIYF.

The chain employs TRBV18 and TRBJ2-5; TRBD1 matches at 8 bases. J gave up 1 base and V 2 bases, and 3 bases lay outside the gene matches. Germline assignment: CDR1 KGHSH and CDR2 LQKENI. This CDR3 is built from 15 residues. CDR3: CASSPMTGVQETQYF. The CDR3 bases are TGTGCCAGCTCACCAATGACAGGGGTCCAAGAGACCCAGTACTTC.

About this clone: The same CDR3 can be traced to other DNA sequences in this sample. V is TRBV29-1 and J is TRBJ1-1; no reliable D call. The V and J ends lost 4 bases and 1 base respectively, with 10 bases between them. CDR1 is SQVTM, CDR2 ANQGSEA, per germline. CDR3 size: 13 residues. This chain's CDR3 is CSVAGRQNTEAFF. CDR3 bases: TGCAGCGTTGCAGGCAGGCAGAACACTGAAGCTTTCTTT.

The J gene is TRBJ1-4, the V gene TRBV6-6; 7 bases line up with TRBD1. V shed 5 bases and J 6 bases; nucleotides not matched to a gene: 18. This CDR3 spans 18 amino acids. The germline V gene encodes CDR1 MNHNY and CDR2 SVGAGI (reference sequence). The CDR3 region is CASSQQGHASLWDEKLFF. CDR3 coding DNA: TGTGCCAGCAGTCAACAGGGGCACGCTTCACTCTGGGATGAAAAACTGTTTTTT.

Comment on this clone: At one end the junction does not follow the germline gene, possibly because of a read error. V and J are TRBV18 and TRBJ1-2; D uncertain. Germline V gene sequence: CDR1 KGHSH, CDR2 LQKENI. The CDR3 sequence is 9 residues long. The CDR3 DNA reads TGTGCCAGCTCGCCGACAAGCGGGTTC. Its protein product is CASSPTSGF.

The rearrangement joins TRBV7-3 to TRBJ1-6, with 9 bases fitting TRBD1. CDR3 length: 16 amino acids. Looked up from germline, CDR1 is SGHTA and CDR2 is FQGTGA. The junction had 7 bases not matched to a gene; V was cut back by 6 bases and J by 4 bases. CDR3 residues: CASSRTGTGYNSPLHF. The CDR3 region has the DNA TGTGCCAGCAGTCGAACCGGGACAGGGTATAATTCACCCCTCCACTTT.

This sequence joins TRBV6-1 and TRBJ2-1; TRBD2 aligns across 10 bases. J gave up 3 bases and V 2 bases, and 4 bases lay outside the gene matches. The CDR3 runs 16 residues. The germline V gene encodes CDR1 MNHNS and CDR2 SASEGT. This CDR3 is CASSESGGGFYNEQFF. The CDR3 nucleotides read TGTGCCAGCAGTGAAAGCGGGGGGGGTTTCTACAATGAGCAGTTCTTC.

The rearrangement uses TRBV6-2 or TRBV6-3 and TRBJ1-1; maybe TRBD1 (6 bases). V was cut by 8 bases and J by 3 bases, with 19 bases left in between. This CDR3 contains 15 residues. Germline CDR1 MNHEY, CDR2 SVGEGT. In nucleotides, the CDR3 is TGTGCCAGCGGCCTTCGTCATAGGGGGTACACTGAAGCTTTCTTT. Its translation is CASGLRHRGYTEAFF.

The chain recombines TRBV24-1 with TRBJ2-2; 10 bases line up with TRBD1. The V gene end was trimmed by 6 bases and the J gene end by 5 bases; junction bases not matched to a gene: 5. The CDR3 runs 15 residues. Germline CDR1 KGHDR, CDR2 SFDVKD. CDR3 sequence: CATSSTGGITGELFF. The CDR3 nucleotides are TGTGCCACCAGTTCGACAGGGGGCATTACCGGGGAGCTGTTTTTT.

This sequence joins TRBV11-3 and TRBJ1-1; no clear D gene. The CDR3 spans 13 residues. Per the germline V gene, CDR1 is SGHNT and CDR2 is YENEEA. V was pared by 5 bases and J by 2 bases, with 9 bases between. The CDR3 nucleotides read TGTGCCAGCAGCGTTAACAGAAACACTGAAGCTTTCTTT. Translating gives CASSVNRNTEAFF.

The rearrangement links TRBV18 to TRBJ2-2; tentatively, D is TRBD1 (6 bases). V lost 4 bases to trimming and J lost 5 bases, with 17 bases between them. The CDR3 consists of 16 residues. Germline values: CDR1 KGHSH, CDR2 LQKENI. The CDR3 nucleotides read TGTGCCAGCTCACTCGGCTCAGGGGAGAGTACCGGGGAGCTGTTTTTT. Amino acids: CASSLGSGESTGELFF.

The chain is built from TRBV20-1 and TRBJ2-2; weak D call: TRBD2 (7 bases). Trimming left V 3 bases short and J 7 bases short, with 15 bases between. Per the germline V gene, CDR1 is DFQATT and CDR2 is SNEGSKA (reference sequence). This CDR3 has 14 residues. As DNA, the CDR3 is TGCAGTGCTAGTACCCGGGGGGCCGACGGGGAGCTGTTTTTT. Its translation: CSASTRGADGELFF.

The gene calls are TRBV6-5 and TRBJ1-1, with a weak D call TRBD1 (5 bases). This CDR3 is built from 14 residues. V was trimmed by 2 bases and J by 4 bases, leaving 11 bases between them. The germline CDR1 and CDR2 sequences are MNHEY and SVGAGI. This CDR3 reads CASSYRGDRTEAFF. The CDR3 DNA follows: TGTGCCAGCAGTTACAGGGGTGATCGCACTGAAGCTTTCTTT.

In its sample, this clone was seen a few times. DNA of the CDR3: TGTGCTAGTGGTCAGGGAGGGCGGGGTGAAACCGGGGAGCTGTTTTTT. Translation gives CASGQGGRGETGELFF. The chain is built from TRBV12-5 and TRBJ2-2; 7 nucleotides agree with TRBD2. The CDR3 spans 16 residues. The V and J ends lost 5 bases and 5 bases, in that order; junction bases with no gene match: 11. Germline CDR1 LGHNT, CDR2 FRNRAP.

The chain employs TRBV19 and TRBJ1-1; 11 bases map to TRBD1. Germline V gene sequence: CDR1 LNHDA, CDR2 SQIVND (reference sequence). This CDR3 is 16 amino acids long. V trimming: 8 bases; J trimming: 1 base; junction bases outside the gene matches: 9. The CDR3 coding sequence is TGTGCCAGTGGGAGGACAGGGGGCCATACGAACACTGAAGCTTTCTTT. Protein sequence: CASGRTGGHTNTEAFF.

The V and J genes are TRBV6-5 and TRBJ2-1; possible D gene TRBD1, 5 bases. CDR3 length: 14 residues. The V end was cut by 6 bases, the J end by 4 bases, with 13 bases between. From germline, CDR1 is MNHEY and CDR2 SVGAGI. The CDR3 here is CASRLKDSYNEQFF. For the CDR3, the DNA is TGTGCCAGCAGGTTGAAAGACAGTTACAATGAGCAGTTCTTC.

The chain carries TRBV19 and TRBJ2-3; 7 bases are a match to TRBD2. Trimming removed 7 bases from V and 6 bases from J; junction bases left unmatched: 10. Germline lookup yields CDR1 LNHDA and CDR2 SQIVND (reference sequence). CDR3 length equals 14 residues. The CDR3 bases are TGTGCCAGTACTCCTGGGAGGGAGCGGGATACGCAGTATTTT. Its protein is CASTPGRERDTQYF.

J is TRBJ2-6 and V is TRBV3-1 (or the pseudogene TRBV3-2), with D perhaps matching TRBD1 (6 bases). V was shortened by 3 bases and J by 3 bases, with 9 bases between the two germline ends. The germline V gene encodes CDR1 LGHDT and CDR2 YNNKEL (reference sequence). The CDR3 runs to 15 residues. CDR3 amino acids: CASSHRGFGANVLTF. Here the CDR3 DNA reads TGTGCCAGCAGCCACAGGGGTTTTGGGGCCAACGTCCTGACTTTC.

The chain couples TRBV6-5 to TRBJ2-1; D is possibly TRBD2 (5 bases). V dropped 2 bases and J dropped 7 bases, with 9 bases sitting between them. Germline-derived CDR1 and CDR2 are MNHEY and SVGAGI. The CDR3 is 13 amino acids. The CDR3 DNA reads as TGTGCCAGCAGTTACGAGGGAACGAATGAGCAGTTCTTC. It is translated as CASSYEGTNEQFF.

The chain links TRBV5-6 to TRBJ1-2, with a tentative D call TRBD1 (6 bases). The CDR3 has 14 residues. The V end lost 2 bases, the J end lost 4 bases, and 12 bases lay between the germline ends. In germline, CDR1 is SGHDT, CDR2 YYEEEE. CDR3 sequence: CASSLQGASYGYTF. In nucleotides, the CDR3 is TGTGCCAGCAGCTTACAGGGTGCTAGCTATGGCTACACCTTC.

The chain has TRBV7-3 and TRBJ2-1; 9 bases match TRBD2. Looked up from germline, CDR1 is SGHTA and CDR2 is FQGTGA. V was clipped by 4 bases and J by 1 base; unmatched bases: 5. The CDR3 contains 16 residues. The CDR3 is CASSSDSGGSYNEQFF. The DNA for the CDR3 is TGTGCCAGCAGCTCGGATAGCGGGGGTTCCTACAATGAGCAGTTCTTC.

The chain is built from TRBV28 and TRBJ1-5; 7 nucleotides line up with TRBD1. V lost 6 bases, J lost 3 bases, and 11 bases stayed unmatched. Per the germline V gene, CDR1 is MDHEN and CDR2 is SYDVKM. The length of the CDR3 is 16 residues. CDR3 sequence (DNA): TGTGCCAGCAGGCTTAGACAGGGAAGTACCAATCAGCCCCAGCATTTT. Its translation is CASRLRQGSTNQPQHF.

The CDR3 DNA sequence: TGTGCCAGCAGCCAAGGGCCGACAGAATTGGACGAGCAGTACTTC. This gives the protein CASSQGPTELDEQYF. This chain links TRBV3-1 (or the pseudogene TRBV3-2) with TRBJ2-7, with a weak D call TRBD1 (5 bases). This CDR3 comprises 15 residues. The V end lost 1 base, the J end lost 5 bases, and 15 bases lay between the germline ends. Germline CDR1 LGHDT, CDR2 YNNKEL (reference sequence).